This is a list of T cell receptor beta chains from one sample in a study of blood T cell repertoires in COVID-19. Sequencing was performed with immunoSEQ multiplex PCR; in TCRdb, only in-frame clones are kept and a portion is missing. The table has under 400,000 clones, approximately 86% seen once. Sequenced: PBMCs or T cells enriched from blood (not recorded which). Receptors originate from a woman aged 40 to 55 with acute COVID-19. Both conserved end residues are part of each CDR3. The D gene is left open where the match is weak. The listing skips clone size in some rows; elsewhere it reads once, few, many or a size class.

clone_size: once
v_call: TRBV7-8
j_call: TRBJ2-2
d_call: TRBD2
cdr3_nt: TGTGCCAGCAGCTCAGGGACTACATACACCGGGGAGCTGTTTTTT
cdr3_aa: CASSSGTTYTGELFF

clone_size: NA
v_call: TRBV7-2
j_call: TRBJ1-4
d_call: TRBD1
cdr3_nt: TGTGCCAGCAGCGCATTGACAGGGATGACTAATGAAAAACTGTTTTTT
cdr3_aa: CASSALTGMTNEKLFF

clone_size: NA
v_call: TRBV27
j_call: TRBJ2-1
d_call: NA
cdr3_nt: TGTGCCAGCAGTTTAACCCATAGAGACAATGAGCAGTTCTTC
cdr3_aa: CASSLTHRDNEQFF

clone_size: NA
v_call: TRBV20-1
j_call: TRBJ2-3
d_call: TRBD1
cdr3_nt: TGCAGTGCTAATGACAGGGTCGGGACAGATACGCAGTATTTT
cdr3_aa: CSANDRVGTDTQYF

clone_size: NA
v_call: TRBV11-2
j_call: TRBJ2-7
d_call: NA
cdr3_nt: TGTGCCAGCAGCTTAGGACAGATAGTCTACGAGCAGTACTTC
cdr3_aa: CASSLGQIVYEQYF

clone_size: NA
v_call: TRBV4-3
j_call: TRBJ1-1
d_call: NA
cdr3_nt: TGCGCCAGCAGCCAAGAAGGCGGTTACCTGAACACTGAAGCTTTCTTT
cdr3_aa: CASSQEGGYLNTEAFF

clone_size: NA
v_call: TRBV3-1/TRBV3-2
j_call: TRBJ1-5
d_call: NA
cdr3_nt: TGTGCCAGCAGCCAAAGCCCGAATCAGCCCCAGCATTTT
cdr3_aa: CASSQSPNQPQHF

clone_size: NA
v_call: TRBV25-1
j_call: TRBJ1-1
d_call: TRBD1
cdr3_nt: TGTGCCAGCAGCCTACGACAGGGGAACACTGAAGCTTTCTTT
cdr3_aa: CASSLRQGNTEAFF

clone_size: NA
v_call: TRBV25-1
j_call: TRBJ2-7
d_call: NA
cdr3_nt: TGTGCCAGCAGTGACATCAGTCTCTCCTACGAGCAGTACTTC
cdr3_aa: CASSDISLSYEQYF

clone_size: once
v_call: TRBV7-9
j_call: TRBJ2-7
d_call: NA
cdr3_nt: TGTGCCAGCAGATCCGCTCTGAGCTCCTACGAGCAGTACTTC
cdr3_aa: CASRSALSSYEQYF

clone_size: NA
v_call: TRBV7-2
j_call: TRBJ2-7
d_call: TRBD2
cdr3_nt: TGTGCCAGCAGCCCGGCGGGACTAGCGGACCTTCCCTACGAGCAGTACTTC
cdr3_aa: CASSPAGLADLPYEQYF

clone_size: NA
v_call: TRBV2
j_call: TRBJ1-1
d_call: NA
cdr3_nt: TGTGCCAGCAGTGACGACAGCACTGAAGCTTTCTTT
cdr3_aa: CASSDDSTEAFF

clone_size: NA
v_call: TRBV6-5
j_call: TRBJ2-7
d_call: TRBD2
cdr3_nt: TGTGCCAGCAGTTACAGCGGGACCTACGAGCAGTACTTC
cdr3_aa: CASSYSGTYEQYF

clone_size: NA
v_call: TRBV7-9
j_call: TRBJ2-7
d_call: TRBD2
cdr3_nt: TGTGCCAGCAGCTTAACTGGGGAGGGTCCTTTCTTC
cdr3_aa: CASSLTGEGPFF

clone_size: NA
v_call: TRBV7-2
j_call: TRBJ2-6
d_call: TRBD1
cdr3_nt: TGTGCCAGCAGCTTGCGGGGACAGGGAGCTGGGGCCAACGTCCTGACTTTC
cdr3_aa: CASSLRGQGAGANVLTF

clone_size: NA
v_call: TRBV5-1
j_call: TRBJ2-1
d_call: TRBD1
cdr3_nt: TGCGCCAGCAGCCCCGCCCAGGGGGAACCATACAATGAGCAGTTCTTC
cdr3_aa: CASSPAQGEPYNEQFF

clone_size: NA
v_call: TRBV19
j_call: TRBJ1-5
d_call: TRBD1
cdr3_nt: TGTGCCAGTAGTCCGAGGGGGCAGTATAGCAATCAGCCCCAGCATTTT
cdr3_aa: CASSPRGQYSNQPQHF

clone_size: NA
v_call: TRBV4-2
j_call: TRBJ2-5
d_call: NA
cdr3_nt: TGTGCCAGCAGCCTCGGGGATGGGGGGGCCTCAGAGACCCAGTACTTC
cdr3_aa: CASSLGDGGASETQYF

clone_size: NA
v_call: TRBV6-2/TRBV6-3
j_call: TRBJ2-5
d_call: TRBD2
cdr3_nt: TGTGCCAGCAGTTACTACCTAGCGGGGGTCGAAGAGACCCAGTACTTC
cdr3_aa: CASSYYLAGVEETQYF

clone_size: NA
v_call: TRBV5-6
j_call: TRBJ1-5
d_call: TRBD1
cdr3_nt: TGTGCCAGCAGCTTGCGGCTTAGGGGGACAGGGTTCAATCAGCCCCAGCATTTT
cdr3_aa: CASSLRLRGTGFNQPQHF

clone_size: once
v_call: TRBV6-1
j_call: TRBJ1-2
d_call: TRBD1
cdr3_nt: TGTGCCAGCAGTGAAGCGGACAGGGGGCCCTATGGCTACACCTTC
cdr3_aa: CASSEADRGPYGYTF

clone_size: NA
v_call: TRBV2
j_call: TRBJ1-2
d_call: NA
cdr3_nt: TGTGCCAGCAGGAAACGGTCAGGGCCCAACTATGGCTACACCTTC
cdr3_aa: CASRKRSGPNYGYTF

clone_size: NA
v_call: TRBV4-2
j_call: TRBJ2-2
d_call: TRBD1
cdr3_nt: TGTGCCAGCAGCTTTCAGACAGGGTCAAACACCGGGGAGCTGTTTTTT
cdr3_aa: CASSFQTGSNTGELFF

clone_size: NA
v_call: TRBV3-1/TRBV3-2
j_call: TRBJ1-3
d_call: TRBD1
cdr3_nt: TGTGCCAGCAGCCAAGAATTTGGAAGGGGGCCTGGAAACACCATATATTTT
cdr3_aa: CASSQEFGRGPGNTIYF

clone_size: NA
v_call: TRBV5-4
j_call: TRBJ2-6
d_call: NA
cdr3_nt: TGTGCCAGCAATGACAGGACTGGGGCCAACGTCCTGACTTTC
cdr3_aa: CASNDRTGANVLTF

clone_size: few
v_call: TRBV19
j_call: TRBJ2-1
d_call: TRBD2
cdr3_nt: TGTGCCAGTATGGCCGGGGGGGCCTACAATGAGCAGTTCTTC
cdr3_aa: CASMAGGAYNEQFF

clone_size: NA
v_call: TRBV6-5
j_call: TRBJ2-3
d_call: TRBD2
cdr3_nt: TGTGCCAGCAGTTATAATAGCGGGGCCTGGGATACGCAGTATTTT
cdr3_aa: CASSYNSGAWDTQYF

clone_size: NA
v_call: TRBV28
j_call: TRBJ1-3
d_call: NA
cdr3_nt: TGTGCCAGCAGTCCCGGGGCTGGAAACACCATATATTTT
cdr3_aa: CASSPGAGNTIYF

clone_size: NA
v_call: TRBV4-3
j_call: TRBJ2-3
d_call: NA
cdr3_nt: TGCGCCAGCAGCCAAGCGGGTGGATTTGATACGCAGTATTTT
cdr3_aa: CASSQAGGFDTQYF

clone_size: NA
v_call: TRBV7-2
j_call: TRBJ1-2
d_call: TRBD1
cdr3_nt: TGTGCCAGCAGCTACCGGGTAGGGGGCCGTTATGGCTACACCTTC
cdr3_aa: CASSYRVGGRYGYTF

clone_size: NA
v_call: TRBV29-1
j_call: TRBJ2-2
d_call: TRBD2
cdr3_nt: TGCAGCGTTTACGGTGTCGGGGCTAGCGGGAACGCCGGGGAGCTGTTTTTT
cdr3_aa: CSVYGVGASGNAGELFF

clone_size: NA
v_call: TRBV7-2
j_call: TRBJ2-3
d_call: NA
cdr3_nt: TGTGCCAGCAGCTTAATACAGCCCCCATGGTATTTT
cdr3_aa: CASSLIQPPWYF

clone_size: NA
v_call: TRBV28
j_call: TRBJ2-5
d_call: TRBD1
cdr3_nt: TGTGCCAGCAGCGAAGACAGGGCCCAAGAGACCCAGTACTTC
cdr3_aa: CASSEDRAQETQYF

clone_size: NA
v_call: TRBV29-1
j_call: TRBJ2-3
d_call: TRBD2
cdr3_nt: TGCAGCGTTGTAGCGGGAGGGCCGTTAGATACGCAGTATTTT
cdr3_aa: CSVVAGGPLDTQYF

clone_size: once
v_call: TRBV7-9
j_call: TRBJ2-5
d_call: NA
cdr3_nt: TGTGCCAGCAGCTTAGGTACAGGCCAAGAGACCCAGTACTTC
cdr3_aa: CASSLGTGQETQYF

clone_size: few
v_call: TRBV19
j_call: TRBJ2-2
d_call: TRBD1
cdr3_nt: TGTGCCAGTAATAAGGACAGGGGACACGACACCGGGGAGCTGTTTTTT
cdr3_aa: CASNKDRGHDTGELFF

clone_size: NA
v_call: TRBV11-3
j_call: TRBJ2-1
d_call: TRBD1
cdr3_nt: TGTGCCAGCAGCTCCGGGACAGGGGCAAAGACCTACAATGAGCAGTTCTTC
cdr3_aa: CASSSGTGAKTYNEQFF

clone_size: once
v_call: TRBV6-2/TRBV6-3
j_call: TRBJ1-5
d_call: NA
cdr3_nt: TGTGCCAGCAGTTACTTCAAACCTGACAGCTACAATCAGCCCCAGCATTTT
cdr3_aa: CASSYFKPDSYNQPQHF

clone_size: NA
v_call: TRBV7-2
j_call: TRBJ2-2
d_call: NA
cdr3_nt: TGTGCCAGCAGCCCAAGGGGCAGGGTGACCACCGGGGAGCTGTTTTTT
cdr3_aa: CASSPRGRVTTGELFF

clone_size: NA
v_call: TRBV6-5
j_call: TRBJ1-4
d_call: TRBD1
cdr3_nt: TGTGCCAGCGGGGACAGGGTAGCTGAAAAACTGTTTTTT
cdr3_aa: CASGDRVAEKLFF

clone_size: NA
v_call: TRBV7-2
j_call: TRBJ2-7
d_call: TRBD2
cdr3_nt: TGTGCCAGCAGCCCTGGACTAGCGGGAGGCCCCGAGCAGTACTTC
cdr3_aa: CASSPGLAGGPEQYF

clone_size: NA
v_call: TRBV28
j_call: TRBJ2-2
d_call: TRBD1
cdr3_nt: TGTGCCAGCAGGGGATACAGGGGGCCCCTTAACACCGGGGAGCTGTTTTTT
cdr3_aa: CASRGYRGPLNTGELFF

clone_size: NA
v_call: TRBV11-3
j_call: TRBJ2-1
d_call: TRBD2
cdr3_nt: TGTGCCAGCAGCTTATCAGCGGGATTCAATGAGCAGTTCTTC
cdr3_aa: CASSLSAGFNEQFF

clone_size: NA
v_call: TRBV4-2
j_call: TRBJ2-6
d_call: TRBD2
cdr3_nt: TGTGCCAGCAGCCAAGGACTAGCGGGAGCTGGGGCCAACGTCCTGACTTTC
cdr3_aa: CASSQGLAGAGANVLTF

clone_size: NA
v_call: TRBV29-1
j_call: TRBJ1-5
d_call: NA
cdr3_nt: TGCAGCGTGGGTGACAGATTTAATCAGCCCCAGCATTTT
cdr3_aa: CSVGDRFNQPQHF

clone_size: once
v_call: TRBV13
j_call: TRBJ2-5
d_call: TRBD2
cdr3_nt: TGTGCCAGCAGCACCGGACTAGAGCAAGAGACCCAGTACTTC
cdr3_aa: CASSTGLEQETQYF

clone_size: NA
v_call: TRBV6-6
j_call: TRBJ2-2
d_call: NA
cdr3_nt: TGTGCCAGCAGTTCCAACGGACAGTCCGGGGAGCTGTTTTTT
cdr3_aa: CASSSNGQSGELFF

clone_size: NA
v_call: TRBV5-1
j_call: TRBJ2-5
d_call: TRBD2
cdr3_nt: TGCGCCAGCAGCTTGGGAAGCGGGGGTGTGGAGACCCAGTACTTC
cdr3_aa: CASSLGSGGVETQYF

clone_size: few
v_call: TRBV5-1
j_call: TRBJ1-2
d_call: TRBD1
cdr3_nt: TGCGCCAGCAGCTTGGGTGGGACAGACAACTATGGCTACACCTTC
cdr3_aa: CASSLGGTDNYGYTF

clone_size: NA
v_call: TRBV7-9
j_call: TRBJ2-7
d_call: TRBD1
cdr3_nt: TGTGCCAGCAGCCCCCCTCGGGTGGGGACAGGGGACTACGAGCAGTACTTC
cdr3_aa: CASSPPRVGTGDYEQYF

clone_size: NA
v_call: TRBV5-6
j_call: TRBJ2-2
d_call: NA
cdr3_nt: TGTGCCAGCCGGCCTTCGGCGGACACCGGGGAGCTGTTTTTT
cdr3_aa: CASRPSADTGELFF

clone_size: NA
v_call: TRBV7-9
j_call: TRBJ2-1
d_call: TRBD2
cdr3_nt: TGTGCCAGCAGCTTAGTTTGGGGACTAGCGGGTGGACAGAGCAATGAGCAGTTCTTC
cdr3_aa: CASSLVWGLAGGQSNEQFF

clone_size: NA
v_call: TRBV2
j_call: TRBJ1-1
d_call: TRBD1
cdr3_nt: TGTGCCAGCAGAGGTTTCGGGACAGGGGGTAGCCCCGGGGCTTTCTTT
cdr3_aa: CASRGFGTGGSPGAFF

clone_size: NA
v_call: TRBV2
j_call: TRBJ2-1
d_call: NA
cdr3_nt: TGTGCCAGCACTAGATATTCCTACAATGAGCAGTTCTTC
cdr3_aa: CASTRYSYNEQFF